This TCR beta chain derives from a study of CD8+ T cells in alopecia areata (dated by TCRdb to the late 2010s). Regarding the complete study: The treated patients took part in an open-label pilot trial in which moderate-to-severe alopecia areata was treated with oral tofacitinib at 5 to 10 mg twice daily. The RNA source kit depended on sample type: the PAXgene miRNA kit for fixed scalp, the miRNeasy kit for PBMCs, and the RNeasy kit for mouse skin. Amplification of TCRbeta CDR3 regions was done by immunoSEQ multiplex PCR using 35 Vbeta forward primers and 13 Jbeta reverse primers. The study used high-throughput TCRbeta sequencing to examine T cell clonal expansion in alopecia areata, in both the C3H/HeJ mouse model and human patients. Patients received tofacitinib for 6 to 18 months and were then followed off drug for 6 months to check for delayed response and recurrence. Scalp clonality was compared across normal scalp (n=4), patchy alopecia areata scalp (n=8), and alopecia totalis/universalis scalp (n=8). On the human side, TCRbeta sequencing was run on scalp tissue and on sorted CD4+ and CD8+ peripheral blood T cells from healthy controls and from alopecia areata patients with either patchy or totalis/universalis disease. Tofacitinib-treated patients had biopsies at baseline and at 4 and 24 weeks of treatment, with a later scalp biopsy in several patients. Broad study findings and their caveats: Resident alphabeta T cells in normal human skin are also sequenced, complicating scalp TCR repertoire analysis, unlike mouse skin dominated by gammadelta T cells. Higher clonality and more expanded CD8+ clones were observed in lesional scalp than in normal scalp, particularly in alopecia totalis/universalis, a finding suggestive of antigenic drive. Shared TCR sequences between patients were less evident than in mice, which may be partly attributable to HLA diversity in the patient population.

The library was generated by the immunoSEQ multiplex PCR assay. RNA was extracted from all samples and reverse transcribed into cDNA as template for TCR sequencing. First-strand cDNA was synthesized using SuperScript III with a 2:1 mix of oligo-dT and random hexamers. Amplification bias was assessed with a synthetic immune receptor repertoire, and residual bias was removed computationally. Per the original workflow: Raw reads were preprocessed for error removal, and CDR3 was defined according to IMGT conventions as running from the conserved cysteine to phenylalanine. Clonality was computed by normalizing Shannon entropy by log2 of the number of productive unique TCRs and subtracting the result from 1. Whether scalp clones were CD4 or CD8 was inferred by matching scalp TCRbeta sequences against CD4 and CD8 repertoires sorted from blood. Sourced from immuneACCESS, this table was stored by TCRdb with only in-frame sequences that have V and J called. A share of the clones is absent; for the studies checked, an unresolved V gene accounts for under half, and the remainder has no known explanation. V, J and clone size are taken as reported in that table, and D and trimming were inferred from the DNA itself. Recorded for this sample are about 180,000 clones; 63% of them occurred a single time. The ten largest clones take up about 1.5% of the sample.

A remark on this clone: Its antigen is not yet known. Base qualities are missing; no much larger clone stands one base away. Other DNA sequences of this sample code for an identical CDR3.

Taken from cysteine to phenylalanine, the CDR3 has 12 residues. CDR3 DNA only is kept here, 36 bases in frame from base 1. Germline trimming amounts to 8 bases on V and 3 bases on J, with 4 as the count of junction bases outside the gene matches. From the germline V gene, CDR1 is MNHNS and CDR2 is SASEGT. The label giving this sample's time point can be read as: baseline before oral tofacitinib. Lesional scalp punch biopsies and peripheral blood were collected from alopecia areata patients. PBMCs were isolated by density centrifugation and stained for CD3, CD4 and CD8, after which CD4+ and CD8+ T cells were sorted on a FACSAria.

This material consisted of CD4+ T cells sorted from blood, taken at week 0. This receptor was obtained from a human donor with alopecia areata. The chain is encoded by TRBV6-1 joined to TRBJ2-7, with 7 middle bases fitting TRBD1. The sequenced DNA is TGTGCCAGCCTCCGGGACAGCTACGAGCAGTACTTC. This is translated as CASLRDSYEQYF.